Shown below are 27 T cell receptor beta chains from a single sample sequenced in a study of OX40 agonist ivuxolimab in advanced cancers. Clones were read by immunoSEQ multiplex PCR, and TCRdb kept only the in-frame ones, dropping some. The profile shows around 60,000 clones, around nine tenths of them singletons. Here the sequenced sample was CD4+ or CD8+ T cells sorted from blood, taken in a trial of the OX40 agonist ivuxolimab. Receptors were obtained from an adult with an advanced solid tumor such as melanoma, head and neck, liver or kidney cancer.

This rearrangement joins TRBV7-6 to TRBJ1-1; D gene unclear. This CDR3 contains 13 residues. Germline loops: CDR1 SGHVS, CDR2 FNYEAQ. V lost 2 bases and J 1 base, leaving 5 bases between the germline ends. This chain's CDR3 is CASSLTQNTEAFF. The CDR3 bases are TGTGCCAGCAGCTTAACCCAGAACACTGAAGCTTTCTTT.

The genes are TRBV28 and TRBJ2-1; D is perhaps TRBD1 (6 bases). V dropped 8 bases and J dropped 5 bases, with 13 bases sitting between them. The CDR3 extends over 13 amino acids. Looked up from germline, CDR1 is MDHEN and CDR2 is SYDVKM. In nucleotides, the CDR3 is TGTGCCAGCGGACCGACAGGAGACAATGAGCAGTTCTTC. It yields the protein CASGPTGDNEQFF.

The V call is TRBV12-5, the J call TRBJ2-1; maybe TRBD2 (5 bases). The V and J ends lost 1 base and 5 bases respectively, with 12 bases between them. CDR1 is LGHNT and CDR2 is FRNRAP in the germline V gene. This CDR3 has 15 residues. CDR3 sequence: CASGLGGSENNEQFF. CDR3 nucleotides: TGTGCTAGTGGTTTGGGTGGTAGCGAAAACAATGAGCAGTTCTTC.

This sequence joins TRBV19 and TRBJ2-2; D not resolved. This CDR3 is built from 12 residues. Trimming removed 10 bases from V and 6 bases from J, with 12 bases in between. Germline values: CDR1 LNHDA, CDR2 SQIVND (reference sequence). The CDR3 reads CAIRNGAGELFF. CDR3 nucleotides: TGTGCCATAAGGAATGGCGCCGGGGAGCTGTTTTTT.

This chain links TRBV6-4 with TRBJ2-1; 7 bases map to TRBD2. Unmatched junction bases numbered 8, after V lost 0 bases and J lost 6 bases. The CDR3 extends over 16 amino acids. Germline CDR1 and CDR2: MRHNA and SNTAGT. In nucleotides, the CDR3 is TGTGCCAGCAGTGACTCTAGCGGGTCGGCCGTCAATGAGCAGTTCTTC. Amino acids: CASSDSSGSAVNEQFF.

The V call is TRBV10-3, the J call TRBJ2-1; maybe TRBD2 (7 bases). The CDR3 consists of 15 residues. Germline lookup yields CDR1 ENHRY and CDR2 SYGVKD. Between the trimmed V and J ends, which lost 2 bases and 4 bases, there was a span of 12 bases. The CDR3 region has the DNA TGTGCCATCAGTGAGGAAGGGGGGGAATACAATGAGCAGTTCTTC. This sequence encodes CAISEEGGEYNEQFF.

There are a few counts of this clone. The gene calls are TRBV2 and TRBJ2-5; a possible D gene is TRBD1 (6 bases). This CDR3 contains 13 residues. The ends were cut back, 6 bases at V and 2 bases at J, with 10 bases in the middle. In germline, CDR1 is SNHLY, CDR2 FYNNEI. The CDR3 loop is CASRRTAQETQYF. CDR3 nucleotides: TGTGCCAGCAGGAGGACAGCACAAGAGACCCAGTACTTC.

This chain joins TRBV4-3 and TRBJ2-7; a weak D match, TRBD2 (6 bases). Germline assignment: CDR1 LGHNA and CDR2 YSLEER. Trimming removed 0 bases from V and 1 base from J, with 10 bases in between. This CDR3 is 15 amino acids long. The CDR3 DNA follows: TGCGCCAGCAGCCAAGATTTGGGGACTTCCTACGAGCAGTACTTC. Its protein product is CASSQDLGTSYEQYF.

The rearrangement links TRBV27 to TRBJ2-1; TRBD2 might be the D (6 bases). There are 13 residues in the CDR3. CDR1 and CDR2 from the germline V gene are MNHEY and SMNVEV (reference sequence). The V gene lost 5 bases and the J gene lost 10 bases, with 15 bases spanning the gap. CDR3 loop: CASSPPTRYEQFF. CDR3 sequence (DNA): TGTGCCAGCAGTCCCCCGACTAGATACGAGCAGTTCTTC.

CDR3 protein: CASSLVNQGVHEQFF. CDR3 sequence (DNA): TGTGCCAGCAGCTTGGTCAATCAGGGGGTCCATGAGCAGTTCTTC. This chain links TRBV5-6 with TRBJ2-1; 7 bases agree with TRBD1. V gave up 0 bases and J gave up 8 bases; unmatched junction bases: 8. Germline V gives CDR1 SGHDT, CDR2 YYEEEE. The CDR3 covers 15 residues.

The chain carries TRBV7-2 and TRBJ2-5; D is perhaps TRBD2 (7 bases). Germline CDR1 SGHTA, CDR2 FQGNSA. This CDR3 comprises 16 residues. V was pared by 5 bases and J by 5 bases, with 21 bases between. The CDR3 protein is CASSRPSGGAEETQYF. CDR3 DNA: TGTGCCAGCAGCAGGCCCTCGGGGGGCGCCGAGGAGACCCAGTACTTC.

This clone is a singleton in its sample. The gene calls are TRBV6-5 and TRBJ1-2, with 9 bases aligning to TRBD1. The V gene's germline CDR1 is MNHEY and CDR2 SVGAGI. CDR3 length: 15 residues. V was pared by 2 bases and J by 7 bases, with 8 bases of the junction left unmatched. The CDR3 DNA is TGTGCCAGCAGTTACGCCCCGGGACAGGGAGGTGGCTACACCTTC. The encoded protein is CASSYAPGQGGGYTF.

The CDR3 DNA reads as TGTGCCAGCAGCCCAAAGGCAGGGGCTTCAGTCAATGAGCAGTTCTTC. Protein: CASSPKAGASVNEQFF. This chain joins TRBV7-3 and TRBJ2-1; D may be TRBD1 (6 bases). The CDR3 contains 16 residues. CDR1 is SGHTA and CDR2 is FQGTGA in the germline V gene. V was trimmed by 5 bases and J by 6 bases, leaving 20 bases between them.

This clone was found once. V gene TRBV4-1 combines with J gene TRBJ2-7; unclear D gene. V shed 0 bases and J shed 3 bases, with 15 bases lying between them. The V gene's germline CDR1 is MGHRA and CDR2 YSYEKL. The CDR3 is 16 residues long. CDR3 amino acids: CASSQDRASSGYEQYF. CDR3 sequence (DNA): TGCGCCAGCAGCCAAGATAGGGCATCTTCGGGCTACGAGCAGTACTTC.

The V gene is TRBV7-8, the J gene TRBJ2-3, with D perhaps matching TRBD2 (5 bases). Trimming took off 1 base at V and 2 bases at J, with 13 bases between the two ends. This CDR3 contains 16 residues. Germline assignment: CDR1 SGHVS and CDR2 FQNEAQ. CDR3 amino acids: CASSLVEGAFTDTQYF. CDR3 coding DNA: TGTGCCAGCAGCTTAGTAGAGGGCGCCTTCACAGATACGCAGTATTTT.

This clone was picked up one time. The rearrangement links TRBV19 to TRBJ2-2, with a tentative D call TRBD1 (6 bases). The ends were cut back, 5 bases at V and 13 bases at J, with 23 bases in the middle. This CDR3 is 15 amino acids long. Germline lookup yields CDR1 LNHDA and CDR2 SQIVND (reference sequence). CDR3 residues: CASSDRPGTLFGLFF. The CDR3 DNA reads TGTGCCAGTAGTGACCGACCCGGGACATTGTTTGGGCTGTTTTTT.

The chain recombines TRBV9 with TRBJ1-1; a possible D gene is TRBD1 (5 bases). The germline V gene encodes CDR1 SGDLS and CDR2 YYNGEE. Trimming took off 0 bases at V and 1 base at J, with 10 bases between the two ends. The CDR3 has 15 residues. In DNA form, the CDR3 reads TGTGCCAGCAGCGTAGAGGCAGGGAGGAACACTGAAGCTTTCTTT. This gives the protein CASSVEAGRNTEAFF.

V usage is TRBV4-3 and J usage is TRBJ2-5, with D perhaps assigned TRBD1 or TRBD2 (6 bases each). The CDR3 is 15 amino acids. The ends were cut back, 0 bases at V and 5 bases at J, with 13 bases in the middle. In germline, CDR1 is LGHNA, CDR2 YSLEER. CDR3 sequence reads: CASSQDLLGGETQYF. In nucleotides, the CDR3 is TGCGCCAGCAGCCAAGACCTTTTAGGGGGGGAGACCCAGTACTTC.

The chain has TRBV7-9 and TRBJ1-4; the D gene is possibly TRBD1 (6 bases). There are 17 residues in the CDR3. Trimming took off 4 bases at V and 0 bases at J, with 15 bases between the two ends. The V gene's germline CDR1 is SEHNR and CDR2 FQNEAQ (reference sequence). The CDR3 sequence: CASSSKGGEATNEKLFF. The DNA for the CDR3 is TGTGCCAGCAGCTCTAAAGGGGGGGAAGCAACTAATGAAAAACTGTTTTTT.

V and J are TRBV27 and TRBJ2-1; the match to TRBD1 covers 9 bases. V trimming: 4 bases; J trimming: 4 bases; junction bases outside the gene matches: 5. CDR1 and CDR2 (germline): MNHEY, SMNVEV (reference sequence). The CDR3 is 15 residues long. The CDR3 here is CASSSTGGGYNEQFF. CDR3 DNA sequence: TGTGCCAGCAGTTCTACAGGGGGCGGTTACAATGAGCAGTTCTTC.

The chain joins TRBV13 to TRBJ2-2, with D uncertain. CDR1 PRHDT and CDR2 FYEKMQ come from the germline V gene (reference sequence). Trimming took 1 base from V and 0 from J, leaving 12 bases between them. The CDR3 extends over 17 amino acids. The CDR3 nucleotides are TGTGCCAGCAGCTTAGACGGGCAGGATCCGAACACCGGGGAGCTGTTTTTT. This gives the protein CASSLDGQDPNTGELFF.

The chain joins TRBV30 to TRBJ2-1; D possibly matches TRBD1 or TRBD2 (6 bases each). Germline values: CDR1 GTSNPN, CDR2 SVGIG (reference sequence). Between the trimmed V and J ends, which lost 0 bases and 9 bases, there was a span of 15 bases. This CDR3 comprises 14 residues. CDR3 sequence (DNA): TGTGCCTGGAGTGTAGGGGGGAAGGGTACTGAGCAGTTCTTC. It is translated as CAWSVGGKGTEQFF. The whole variable domain, filled in from reference TRBV30 and TRBJ2-1, reads SQTIHQWPATLVQPVGSPLSLECTVEGTSNPNLYWYRQAAGRGLQLLFYSVGIGQISSEVPQNLSASRPQDRQFILSSKKLLLSDSGFYLCAWSVGGKGTEQFFGPGTRLTVL.

The chain links TRBV28 to TRBJ1-5; TRBD1 matches 10 bases. This CDR3 spans 17 amino acids. Germline CDR1 reads MDHEN; CDR2 reads SYDVKM. Unmatched junction bases numbered 10, after V lost 8 bases and J lost 0 bases. The CDR3 DNA sequence: TGTGCCAGCGATCCCGGGACAGGGGCTTATAGCAATCAGCCCCAGCATTTT. Translation: CASDPGTGAYSNQPQHF.

The J gene is TRBJ2-1, the V gene TRBV27; 14 nucleotides align to TRBD2. Looked up from germline, CDR1 is MNHEY and CDR2 is SMNVEV (reference sequence). J gave up 7 bases and V 5 bases, and 10 bases lay outside the gene matches. CDR3 length: 17 residues. The CDR3, as DNA: TGTGCCAGCAGTACTAAGTGGACTAGCGGGAGGAGAAATGAGCAGTTCTTC. Protein sequence: CASSTKWTSGRRNEQFF.

The CDR3 DNA is TGTGCCAGCAGTCAGGGACCACCCTACGAGCAGTACTTC. Its protein is CASSQGPPYEQYF. The J gene is TRBJ2-7, the V gene TRBV27, with D tentatively TRBD1 or TRBD2 (5 bases each). This CDR3 region has 13 residues. The ends were cut back, 5 bases at V and 2 bases at J, with 10 bases in the middle. In germline, CDR1 is MNHEY, CDR2 SMNVEV (reference sequence).

CDR3 in DNA: TGTGCCAGCAGTGGGGAACGATTACGCACGATGAACACTGAAGCTTTCTTT. Protein sequence: CASSGERLRTMNTEAFF. The chain has TRBV2 and TRBJ1-1; no firm D call. CDR1 is SNHLY and CDR2 is FYNNEI in the germline V gene. The CDR3 runs to 17 residues. Trimming pared 4 bases from V and 0 bases from J, leaving 18 bases between.

The CDR3 is CASSPGTFEQFF. The DNA for the CDR3 is TGTGCCAGTAGCCCCGGGACCTTTGAGCAGTTCTTC. V gene TRBV19 combines with J gene TRBJ2-1, with D perhaps being TRBD1 or TRBD2 (5 bases each). CDR3 length: 12 amino acids. Trimming stripped 6 bases from V and 9 bases from J, with 12 bases between. The germline gives CDR1 LNHDA, CDR2 SQIVND (reference sequence).